Following are 10 T cell receptor beta chains from one sample sequenced in a study of cytomegalovirus exposure and HLA in healthy donors. The primer mix had 60 Vbeta and 13 Jbeta primers. Libraries were prepared by immunoSEQ multiplex PCR; TCRdb keeps only in-frame clonotypes and omits some of them. The table has more than 110,000 clones, about 78% seen once. Input material: PBMCs. Source of these receptors: a man aged 18-30 years in good health and CMV-seronegative.

This sequence joins TRBV7-7 and TRBJ2-7, with D tentatively TRBD1 (6 bases). The CDR3 is 15 residues long. Germline lookup yields CDR1 SSHAT and CDR2 FNYEAQ (reference sequence). V gave up 2 bases and J gave up 2 bases, with 13 bases separating them. CDR3 protein: CASSLRQGQTYEQYF. For the CDR3, the DNA is TGTGCCAGCAGCTTACGGCAGGGGCAGACCTACGAGCAGTACTTC.

This clone was counted between two and nine times. The V call is TRBV6-1, the J call TRBJ1-5; perhaps TRBD1 as D (5 bases). In germline, CDR1 is MNHNS, CDR2 SASEGT. The length of the CDR3 is 13 residues. The V end was cut by 6 bases, the J end by 15 bases, with 21 bases between. This chain's CDR3 is CASSEGRSAVGHF. The CDR3, as DNA: TGTGCCAGCAGCGAGGGGAGGTCGGCGGTCGGGCATTTT.

The genes are TRBV4-1 and TRBJ1-1; TRBD1 aligns across 9 bases. The CDR3 consists of 14 residues. From germline, CDR1 is MGHRA and CDR2 YSYEKL. V was pared by 6 bases and J by 1 base, with 3 bases of the junction left unmatched. CDR3 bases: TGCGCCAGCAGTCTGACAGGGGGGAACACTGAAGCTTTCTTT. Protein: CASSLTGGNTEAFF.

The chain is built from TRBV19 and TRBJ1-5, with D unresolved. The V gene's germline CDR1 is LNHDA and CDR2 SQIVND (reference sequence). V gave up 4 bases and J gave up 6 bases, with 19 bases separating them. The CDR3 runs to 16 residues. The CDR3 is CASSSTRTPEGQPQHF. The CDR3 DNA reads TGTGCCAGTAGTAGCACCCGGACGCCCGAGGGTCAGCCCCAGCATTTT.

This chain joins TRBV27 and TRBJ2-2; D is unresolved. Germline CDR1 reads MNHEY; CDR2 reads SMNVEV (reference sequence). This CDR3 has 13 residues. Trimming cost V 2 bases and J 9 bases, with 10 bases left between them. The CDR3 loop is CASSLGLVRELFF. CDR3 coding DNA: TGTGCCAGCAGTTTAGGTTTAGTGCGGGAGCTGTTTTTT.

The chain couples TRBV2 to TRBJ1-1; D gene uncertain. The V gene lost 5 bases and the J gene lost 4 bases, with 14 bases spanning the gap. The germline CDR1 and CDR2 sequences are SNHLY and FYNNEI. The CDR3 length is 14 residues. The DNA of the CDR3 is TGTGCCAGCAGTCCAAGCCTGCCTGGCACTGAAGCTTTCTTT. Its translation: CASSPSLPGTEAFF.

This clone occurred a few times. This sequence joins TRBV11-1 and TRBJ2-1, with a weak D call TRBD1 (5 bases). Per the germline V gene, CDR1 is SGHAT and CDR2 is FQDESV (reference sequence). CDR3 length equals 15 residues. V gave up 2 bases and J gave up 10 bases, with 18 bases separating them. The DNA for the CDR3 is TGTGCCAGCAGCTTAAGAGGTTCAGGGCCAGGGGAGCAGTTCTTC. It translates to CASSLRGSGPGEQFF. Full variable domain (remainder filled in from reference TRBV11-1 and TRBJ2-1): EAEVAQSPRYKITEKSQAVAFWCDPISGHATLYWYRQILGQGPELLVQFQDESVVDDSQLPKDRFSAERLKGVDSTLKIQPAELGDSAMYLCASSLRGSGPGEQFFGPGTRLTVL.

The chain is built from TRBV9 and TRBJ2-3; 13 nucleotides align to TRBD2. V was clipped by 4 bases and J by 4 bases; unmatched bases: 15. CDR1 and CDR2 (germline): SGDLS, YYNGEE. CDR3 length equals 19 residues. The CDR3 DNA reads as TGTGCCAGCAGCTCGTGTCCCCTTGGGACTAGCGGGATTTCAGATACGCAGTATTTT. Translated: CASSSCPLGTSGISDTQYF.

The chain carries TRBV19 and TRBJ2-1; no definite D call. From germline, CDR1 is LNHDA and CDR2 SQIVND (reference sequence). Trimming cost V 6 bases and J 4 bases, with 13 bases left between them. This CDR3 is built from 14 residues. The CDR3 region is CASREDLSYNEQFF. The CDR3 DNA follows: TGTGCCAGTAGAGAGGATCTGTCATACAATGAGCAGTTCTTC.

The CDR3 region has the DNA TGTGCCAGCAGCATAGGCCCACAGGGGGCCGCAGTAGCTTTCTTT. Translation gives CASSIGPQGAAVAFF. The chain has TRBV9 and TRBJ1-1, with 9 nucleotides matching TRBD1. Germline trimming cut 4 bases from V and 10 bases from J; bases unmatched to any gene: 14. Germline CDR1 is SGDLS and CDR2 is YYNGEE. This CDR3 contains 15 residues.